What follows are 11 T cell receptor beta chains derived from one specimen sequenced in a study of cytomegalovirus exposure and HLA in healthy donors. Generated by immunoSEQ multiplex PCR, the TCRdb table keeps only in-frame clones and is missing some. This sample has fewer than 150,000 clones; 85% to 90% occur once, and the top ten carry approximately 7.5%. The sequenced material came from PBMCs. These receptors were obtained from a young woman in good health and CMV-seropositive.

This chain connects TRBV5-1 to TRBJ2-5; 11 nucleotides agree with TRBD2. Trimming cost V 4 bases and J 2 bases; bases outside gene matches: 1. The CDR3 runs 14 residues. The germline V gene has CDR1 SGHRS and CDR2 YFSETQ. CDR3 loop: CASSRLAGQETQYF. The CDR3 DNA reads TGCGCCAGCAGCCGACTAGCGGGACAAGAGACCCAGTACTTC.

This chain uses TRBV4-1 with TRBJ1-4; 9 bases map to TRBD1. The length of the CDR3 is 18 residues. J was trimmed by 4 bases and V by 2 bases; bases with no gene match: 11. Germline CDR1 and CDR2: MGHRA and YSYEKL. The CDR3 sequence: CASSQSLQGAPYNEKLFF. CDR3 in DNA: TGCGCCAGCAGCCAAAGCCTACAGGGGGCCCCCTATAATGAAAAACTGTTTTTT.

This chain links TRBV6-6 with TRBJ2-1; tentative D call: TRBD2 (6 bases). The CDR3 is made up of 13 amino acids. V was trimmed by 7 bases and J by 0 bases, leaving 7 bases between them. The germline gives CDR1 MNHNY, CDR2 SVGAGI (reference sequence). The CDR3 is CASTTSSYNEQFF. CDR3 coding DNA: TGTGCCAGCACGACTAGCTCCTACAATGAGCAGTTCTTC.

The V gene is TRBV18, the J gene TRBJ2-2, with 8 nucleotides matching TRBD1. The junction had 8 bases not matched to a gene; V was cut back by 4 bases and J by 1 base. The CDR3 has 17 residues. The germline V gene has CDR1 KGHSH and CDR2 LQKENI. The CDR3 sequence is CASSLLLTGVNTGELFF. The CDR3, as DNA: TGTGCCAGCTCACTATTACTGACAGGGGTGAACACCGGGGAGCTGTTTTTT.

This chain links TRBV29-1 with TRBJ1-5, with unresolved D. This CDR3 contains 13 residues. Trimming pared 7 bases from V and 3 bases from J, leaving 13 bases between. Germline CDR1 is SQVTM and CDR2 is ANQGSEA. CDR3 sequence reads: CSGSFGLNQPQHF. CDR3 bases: TGCAGCGGGTCTTTTGGACTCAATCAGCCCCAGCATTTT.

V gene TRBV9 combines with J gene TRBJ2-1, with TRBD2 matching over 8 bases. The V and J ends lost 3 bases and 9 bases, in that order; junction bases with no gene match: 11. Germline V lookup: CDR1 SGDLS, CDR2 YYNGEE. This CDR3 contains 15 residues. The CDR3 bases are TGTGCCAGCAGCGCTTCCAGCGGGAGAAACGGTGAGCAGTTCTTC. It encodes CASSASSGRNGEQFF.

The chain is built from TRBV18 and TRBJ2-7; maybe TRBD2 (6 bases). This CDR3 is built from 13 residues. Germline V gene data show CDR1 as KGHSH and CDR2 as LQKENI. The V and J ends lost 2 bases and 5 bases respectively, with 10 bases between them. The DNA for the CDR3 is TGTGCCAGCTCACCAAATCGGGGGAACGAGCAGTACTTC. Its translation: CASSPNRGNEQYF.

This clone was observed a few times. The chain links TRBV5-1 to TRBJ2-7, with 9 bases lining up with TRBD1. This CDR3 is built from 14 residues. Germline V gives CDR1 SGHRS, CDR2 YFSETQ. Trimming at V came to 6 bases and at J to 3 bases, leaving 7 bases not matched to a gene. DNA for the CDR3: TGCGCCAGCACGACGGGACAGGGCCTCTACGAGCAGTACTTC. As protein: CASTTGQGLYEQYF. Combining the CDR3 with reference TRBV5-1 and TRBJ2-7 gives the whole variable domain KAGVTQTPRYLIKTRGQQVTLSCSPISGHRSVSWYQQTPGQGLQFLFEYFSETQRNKGNFPGRFSGRQFSNSRSEMNVSTLELGDSALYLCASTTGQGLYEQYFGPGTRLTVT.

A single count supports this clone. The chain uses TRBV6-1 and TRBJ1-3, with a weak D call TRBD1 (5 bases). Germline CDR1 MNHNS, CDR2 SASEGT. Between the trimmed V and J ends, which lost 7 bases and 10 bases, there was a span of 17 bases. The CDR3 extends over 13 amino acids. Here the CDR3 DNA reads TGTGCCAGCAAACTGCCGCAGGGTTCGACCATATATTTT. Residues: CASKLPQGSTIYF.

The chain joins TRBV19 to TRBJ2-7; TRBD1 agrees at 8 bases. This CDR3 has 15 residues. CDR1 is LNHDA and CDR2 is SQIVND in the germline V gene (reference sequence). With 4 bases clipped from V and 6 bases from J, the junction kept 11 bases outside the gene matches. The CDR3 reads CASSSRDRSNSEQYF. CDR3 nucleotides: TGTGCCAGTAGTAGCCGGGACAGGAGTAACTCCGAGCAGTACTTC.

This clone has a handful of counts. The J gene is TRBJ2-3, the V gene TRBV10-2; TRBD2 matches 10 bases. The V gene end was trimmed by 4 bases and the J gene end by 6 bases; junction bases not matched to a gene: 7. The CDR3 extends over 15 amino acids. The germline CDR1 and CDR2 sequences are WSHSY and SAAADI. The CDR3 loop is CASSGLAGVVDTQYF. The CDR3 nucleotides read TGCGCCAGCAGTGGTCTAGCGGGGGTTGTCGATACGCAGTATTTT.